The rows below give T cell receptor beta chains drawn from one sample of a study of blood T cell repertoires in COVID-19. Using immunoSEQ multiplex PCR, the repertoire was profiled, and TCRdb retains in-frame clones only, with some absent. The table has approximately 200,000 clones, 86% seen once. The sequenced sample consisted of PBMCs or T cells enriched from blood (not recorded which). All receptors derive from a woman aged 25-40 years who had recovered from COVID-19. Each CDR3 is given with its conserved first and last residue. Each record gives: V gene, J gene, CDR3 protein.

>TRBV18|TRBJ2-3
CASSPTSGSTDTQYF
>TRBV7-3|TRBJ2-1
CASSSLATPRFF
>TRBV5-1|TRBJ1-1
CASSSDRMNTEAFF
>TRBV3-1/TRBV3-2|TRBJ2-1
CASSHRSPYNEQFF
>TRBV5-4|TRBJ2-7
CASSLPGSGVPYEQYF
>TRBV28|TRBJ1-2
CASSLSPVTADEGYTF
>TRBV3-1/TRBV3-2|TRBJ1-2
CASSQMIGSVSYGYTF
>TRBV24-1|TRBJ1-6
CATSDPLQGSLHF
>TRBV5-8|TRBJ2-1
CASSLVRGARTSGHNEQFF
>TRBV4-2|TRBJ2-1
CASSQEPSGQGLYNEQFF
>TRBV9|TRBJ2-1
CASSVVGGSTGNEQFF
>TRBV28|TRBJ2-2
CASSSDSTSGRIGELFF
>TRBV27|TRBJ2-7
CASSLSRDSYEQYF
>TRBV7-2|TRBJ1-1
CASSPLDRAEAFF
>TRBV10-3|TRBJ1-5
CAISENGEGNQPQHF
>TRBV2|TRBJ2-1
CASSAQGLAGVNEQFF
>TRBV7-6|TRBJ2-5
CASRASTETQYF
>TRBV6-4|TRBJ2-2
CASSDSSTFANTGELFF
>TRBV5-6|TRBJ2-5
CASSLWGGETQYF
>TRBV23-1|TRBJ1-4
CASRDWNATNEKLFF